These T cell receptor beta chains were read from a single sample in a study of blood T cell repertoires in COVID-19. Libraries were prepared by immunoSEQ multiplex PCR; TCRdb keeps only in-frame clonotypes and omits some of them. The sample lists more than 10,000 clones, about 90% occurring once. Sequenced material: peripheral blood. These receptors all come from a human donor in a cohort sampled during active COVID-19. Both conserved end residues are part of each CDR3. D genes are given only for firm matches. The size field is filled for only some rows; it gives once, few, many or a size class.

TRBV11-3,.,.,TRBJ2-2,CASSWAGINTGELFF,TGTGCCAGCAGCTGGGCGGGGATAAACACCGGGGAGCTGTTTTTT
TRBV19,.,TRBD1,TRBJ2-7,CASSYDRGQTYEQYF,TGTGCCAGTAGCTATGACAGGGGGCAGACCTACGAGCAGTACTTC
TRBV7-2,.,.,TRBJ1-4,CASSPQGLPSEKLFF,TGTGCCAGCAGCCCCCAGGGCCTCCCTAGTGAAAAACTGTTTTTT
TRBV30,.,TRBD1,TRBJ1-1,CAWRSPDRGTEAFF,TGTGCCTGGAGATCCCCCGACAGGGGCACTGAAGCTTTCTTT
TRBV11-3,.,TRBD2,TRBJ2-5,CASSLPIAGGQETQYF,TGTGCCAGCAGCCTACCAATAGCGGGGGGGCAAGAGACCCAGTACTTC
TRBV16,once,TRBD1,TRBJ1-5,CASSTALGQGKFSQHF,TGTGCCAGCAGCACCGCTCTGGGACAGGGGAAGTTTAGTCAGCATTTT
TRBV28,.,.,TRBJ1-2,CASSLRQLYGYTF,TGTGCCAGCAGTCTCAGACAGCTCTATGGCTACACCTTC
TRBV6-6,.,.,TRBJ2-3,CASSGWGRDTQYF,TGTGCCAGCAGTGGGTGGGGGAGGGATACGCAGTATTTT
TRBV7-9,.,TRBD2,TRBJ2-7,CASSAKWERGHSYEQYF,TGTGCCAGCAGCGCGAAGTGGGAGCGGGGCCACTCCTACGAGCAGTACTTC
TRBV7-2,.,.,TRBJ1-2,CASSARADGNYGYTF,TGTGCCAGCAGCGCAAGAGCCGACGGGAACTATGGCTACACCTTC
TRBV7-2,.,TRBD2,TRBJ2-3,CASSSTGLAGGHTDTQYF,TGTGCCAGCAGCTCTACAGGACTAGCGGGGGGACACACAGATACGCAGTATTTT
TRBV28,.,.,TRBJ2-3,CASSPRDTQYF,TGTGCCAGCAGTCCCAGGGATACGCAGTATTTT
TRBV6-5,.,TRBD2,TRBJ2-1,CASSFSGGAYNEQFF,TGTGCCAGCAGCTTTAGCGGGGGGGCCTACAATGAGCAGTTCTTC
TRBV2,once,TRBD2,TRBJ2-3,CASSGRAGGTSTDTQYF,TGTGCCAGCAGTGGTAGAGCGGGGGGCACTAGCACAGATACGCAGTATTTT
TRBV2,.,.,TRBJ1-2,CASSRTVNYGYTF,TGTGCCAGCAGCCGGACAGTTAACTATGGCTACACCTTC
TRBV4-1,few,TRBD1,TRBJ1-5,CASSGGQGRNQPQHF,TGCGCCAGCAGCGGAGGACAGGGTCGGAATCAGCCCCAGCATTTT
TRBV5-1,.,.,TRBJ2-5,CASSLEGETQYF,TGCGCCAGCAGCTTGGAGGGGGAGACCCAGTACTTC
TRBV27,few,TRBD1,TRBJ1-2,CASSARGQNYGYTF,TGTGCCAGCAGTGCCAGGGGGCAAAACTATGGCTACACCTTC